This T cell receptor (beta chain) was documented in a study of OX40 agonist ivuxolimab in advanced cancers. Study context: Those enrolled were roughly 85% male, with a mean age of around 55 years and ages from about 20 to 90.

TCRdb keeps only in-frame clones here, not all; method: immunoSEQ multiplex PCR. The sample includes approximately 77,000 clones, under 90% of them seen just once. Overall study findings and caveats: Average numbers of expanded clones were greater in CD8+ T cells than in CD4+.

A remark on this clone: Its cognate antigen is unknown.

Trimming shortened V by 3 bases and J by 4 bases, and 7 bases separated the two germline ends. Germline V gene data show CDR1 as LNHDA and CDR2 as SQIVND (reference sequence). The CDR3 sequence is 13 residues long. The material sequenced was CD4+ or CD8+ T cells sorted from blood, taken in a trial of the OX40 agonist ivuxolimab. The origin of this receptor is an adult with an advanced solid tumor such as melanoma, head and neck, liver or kidney cancer. The genes are TRBV19 and TRBJ2-1; D unresolved. CDR3 sequence: CASSIHGYNEQFF. CDR3 DNA sequence: TGTGCCAGTAGTATCCACGGATACAATGAGCAGTTCTTC.